This T cell receptor (beta chain) derives from a study of blood T cells in healthy people across ages. This clonotype showed up just once. Antigen: not known. The use of a sample-barcoded 5' primer and a J-beta primer mix characterized a second PCR of about 7 to 12 cycles. Using its own MiXCR run on the 5' RACE reads, TCRdb lists one record per CDR3 protein. The sample holds 1.5 million to 2 million distinct CDR3 sequences; about 39% are singletons and the top ten take approximately 22%. J gave up 2 bases and V 1 base, and 9 bases lay outside the gene matches. The length of the CDR3 is 17 residues. From germline, CDR1 is LGHNA and CDR2 YNFKEQ. General study findings and limits: When one million T cells were used, diversity estimates were thought to be underestimates. With donor CMV status unknown, expanded clonotype changes were possibly confounded. Percentage of naive T cells showed a strong correlation with TCR beta diversity. Both naive CD4+ cell counts and diversity were greater in long-lived donors than in aged donors.

Sequencing input: blood. The clonotype was recovered from a human donor in good health. The gene calls are TRBV4-2 and TRBJ2-5; TRBD2 matches 8 bases. CDR3 nucleotides: TGTGCCAGCAGCCAAGTCTTTTCAAGCGGGGGACAAGAGACCCAGTACTTC. It encodes CASSQVFSSGGQETQYF.